Listed here is a single T cell receptor beta chain. These data are taken from a study of CD8 T cells in Susac syndrome. The CDR3 has 12 residues. V was clipped by 5 bases and J by 6 bases, with 7 bases between them. Reverse transcription of about 0.45 to 1 ug RNA was performed with random hexamers. TCRdb re-derived calls from the immunoSEQ multiplex PCR reads in MiXCR, one entry per CDR3 protein. This sample carries about 210,000 distinct CDR3 sequences, 95% of them seen once, and the ten largest clones take 0.085% to 0.095%. This chain links TRBV12-3 or TRBV12-4 with TRBJ2-2, with D perhaps matching TRBD1 (5 bases). This clonotype originated in a human donor with multiple sclerosis. The sequencing input was CD4+ T cells from PBMCs. The CDR3 coding sequence is TGTGCCAGCAGTCTAGGGGCCGGGGAGCTGTTTTTT. Translation: CASSLGAGELFF.